This is a list of T cell receptor beta chains from one sample in a study of high-grade serous ovarian cancer treatment subgroups. TCRdb's copy holds only in-frame clones and misses some; the assay was immunoSEQ multiplex PCR. The sample yields about 18,000 clones, around 75% seen once. Sequencing was performed on tumor tissue. Receptor source: a human donor with high-grade serous ovarian cancer. Each CDR3 is given with its conserved first and last residue. The D gene is left open where the match is weak. The size field is filled for only some rows; it gives once, few, many or a size class.

CDR3	DNA	size	V	D	J
CASSQSGGNQPQHF	TGTGCCAGTAGTCAGTCTGGAGGCAATCAGCCCCAGCATTTT	few	TRBV19	NA	TRBJ1-5
CASSLSGFRDLDTGELFF	TGTGCCAGCAGTTTATCGGGGTTCCGGGATTTAGACACCGGGGAGCTGTTTTTT	few	TRBV27	NA	TRBJ2-2
CASSSGPGGGEQFF	TGTGCCAGCAGTTCGGGCCCAGGGGGGGGTGAGCAGTTCTTC	NA	TRBV6-5	NA	TRBJ2-1
CASSPTETQYF	TGTGCCAGCAGTCCCACGGAGACCCAGTACTTC	NA	TRBV2	NA	TRBJ2-5
CASSFYFDEQYF	TGTGCCAGCAGCTTTTATTTTGACGAGCAGTACTTC	NA	TRBV7-8	NA	TRBJ2-7
CASGRGGNQPQHF	TGTGCCAGCGGCCGGGGGGGCAATCAGCCCCAGCATTTT	NA	TRBV2	NA	TRBJ1-5
CASSRRPRETGELFF	TGCGCCAGCAGCCGCCGACCTAGGGAGACCGGGGAGCTGTTTTTT	NA	TRBV4-3	NA	TRBJ2-2
CASSFSGLHTGELFF	TGTGCCAGCAGCTTTTCGGGACTCCACACCGGGGAGCTGTTTTTT	NA	TRBV7-2	NA	TRBJ2-2
CASSHGDSFCF	TGTGCCAGCAGCCATGGAGACAGTTTTTGCTTC	NA	TRBV7-9	NA	TRBJ1-2
CASSPTSGRAGDEQFF	TGTGCCAGCAGCCCAACTAGCGGGAGGGCCGGAGATGAGCAGTTCTTC	NA	TRBV7-2	TRBD2	TRBJ2-1
CSVSWTGRQYF	TGCAGCGTTTCGTGGACAGGACGTCAGTACTTC	NA	TRBV29-1	TRBD1	TRBJ2-4
CASSPESWGSGNTIYF	TGTGCCAGCTCACCGGAGAGTTGGGGCTCTGGAAACACCATATATTTT	NA	TRBV18	NA	TRBJ1-3
CASRSPGGGGGTEAFF	TGTGCCAGCAGATCCCCGGGAGGGGGCGGGGGCACTGAAGCTTTCTTT	few	TRBV5-4	TRBD1	TRBJ1-1
CASSLGAEATYGYTF	TGTGCCAGCAGCTTAGGGGCAGAGGCCACCTATGGCTACACCTTC	NA	TRBV7-9	NA	TRBJ1-2
CSVFHTGTALNTEAFF	TGCAGCGTTTTTCATACCGGGACAGCCTTAAACACTGAAGCTTTCTTT	NA	TRBV29-1	TRBD1	TRBJ1-1
CASSWERDGYGYTF	TGTGCCAGCAGTTGGGAAAGGGACGGCTATGGCTACACCTTC	NA	TRBV6-5	NA	TRBJ1-2
CAWSVGQFNQPQHF	TGTGCCTGGAGTGTCGGGCAGTTCAATCAGCCCCAGCATTTT	few	TRBV30	NA	TRBJ1-5
CASSLRGNGGYTF	TGTGCCAGCAGTTTAAGGGGGAATGGTGGCTACACCTTC	once	TRBV27	NA	TRBJ1-2
CASPQQPQHF	TGTGCCAGCCCTCAGCAGCCCCAGCATTTT	NA	TRBV9	NA	TRBJ1-5
CASSVGLAGPYEQYF	TGTGCCAGCAGCGTGGGACTAGCGGGACCCTACGAGCAGTACTTC	NA	TRBV7-3	TRBD2	TRBJ2-7
CAISDLAGSDNEQFF	TGTGCCATCAGTGACCTAGCGGGATCTGACAATGAGCAGTTCTTC	medium-sized	TRBV10-3	TRBD2	TRBJ2-1
CSVESFPGAGSTEAFF	TGCAGCGTTGAATCCTTCCCGGGAGCGGGAAGCACTGAAGCTTTCTTT	few	TRBV29-1	NA	TRBJ1-1
CASSLNYGAGEAFF	TGCGCCAGCAGCTTGAATTATGGGGCAGGGGAAGCTTTCTTT	NA	TRBV5-1	NA	TRBJ1-1
CASSPRGDTEAFF	TGTGCCAGCTCACCACGCGGGGATACTGAAGCTTTCTTT	NA	TRBV18	NA	TRBJ1-1
CASSEGSGRIGELFF	TGTGCCAGCAGTGAAGGGAGCGGGAGAATCGGGGAGCTGTTTTTT	NA	TRBV6-1	TRBD2	TRBJ2-2
CASSFGKGSTSEKLFF	TGCGCCAGCAGCTTTGGGAAGGGCTCAACGAGTGAAAAACTGTTTTTT	NA	TRBV5-1	NA	TRBJ1-4
CASSPQGGTEAFF	TGTGCCAGCAGTCCTCAGGGTGGCACTGAAGCTTTCTTT	NA	TRBV6-6	NA	TRBJ1-1
CASSQFANGNTIYF	TGCGCCAGCAGTCAATTCGCCAACGGAAACACCATATATTTT	NA	TRBV23-1	NA	TRBJ1-3
CASTTPGREYLSYEQYF	TGTGCCAGCACCACCCCCGGGCGGGAGTATCTCTCCTACGAGCAGTACTTC	once	TRBV5-8	TRBD2	TRBJ2-7
CASSPTASGYYEQFF	TGTGCCAGCTCACCGACGGCTAGCGGGTACTATGAGCAGTTCTTC	NA	TRBV18	TRBD2	TRBJ2-1
CASSLDRYSGANVLTF	TGTGCCAGCAGCCTGGACAGGTACTCTGGGGCCAACGTCCTGACTTTC	few	TRBV28	TRBD1	TRBJ2-6
CASSPSEGRYTF	TGTGCCAGCAGCCCCTCGGAGGGACGCTACACCTTC	once	TRBV4-2	NA	TRBJ1-2
CASSLSNRGGTEAFF	TGTGCCAGCAGTTTATCGAACAGGGGGGGGACTGAAGCTTTCTTT	NA	TRBV27	TRBD1	TRBJ1-1
CASSHSDEKLFF	TGTGCCAGCAGCCACTCGGATGAAAAACTGTTTTTT	NA	TRBV7-9	NA	TRBJ1-4
CASSLESGPQHF	TGTGCCAGCAGCTTAGAATCAGGTCCCCAGCATTTT	NA	TRBV11-2	NA	TRBJ1-5
CASSEALAGGFEKLFF	TGTGCCAGCAGTGAAGCATTGGCAGGGGGCTTTGAAAAACTGTTTTTT	NA	TRBV6-1	TRBD1	TRBJ1-4
CAWSVLAGGSYNEQFF	TGTGCCTGGAGTGTACTAGCGGGAGGCTCCTACAATGAGCAGTTCTTC	few	TRBV30	TRBD2	TRBJ2-1
CASSPYLAGLAGELFF	TGTGCCAGCAGCCCTTATCTAGCGGGCCTGGCCGGGGAGCTGTTTTTT	NA	TRBV27	TRBD2	TRBJ2-2
CASSQTSAHTDTQYF	TGTGCCAGCAGTCAGACTAGTGCCCACACAGATACGCAGTATTTT	few	TRBV6-5	NA	TRBJ2-3
CAWGPGNSPLHF	TGTGCCTGGGGACCGGGTAATTCACCCCTCCACTTT	NA	TRBV30	NA	TRBJ1-6
CASSSGTEQETQYF	TGTGCCAGCAGTTCCGGGACAGAGCAAGAGACCCAGTACTTC	NA	TRBV2	TRBD1	TRBJ2-5
CASSPPSGLHYNEQFF	TGTGCCAGCAGCCCCCCGAGTGGGTTGCACTACAATGAGCAGTTCTTC	NA	TRBV9	NA	TRBJ2-1
CASSFLGGSGRGETQYF	TGTGCCAGCAGTTTCCTCGGGGGGAGCGGGAGGGGAGAGACCCAGTACTTC	NA	TRBV27	TRBD2	TRBJ2-5
CASSAPGGEQYF	TGTGCCAGCAGTGCCCCGGGAGGAGAGCAGTACTTC	NA	TRBV7-3	TRBD2	TRBJ2-5
CASRPAAGTAYEQYF	TGTGCCAGCAGACCCGCGGCAGGGACAGCCTACGAGCAGTACTTC	NA	TRBV28	TRBD1	TRBJ2-7
CASSLGGSYSNQPQHF	TGCGCCAGCAGCTTGGGGGGGAGTTATAGCAATCAGCCCCAGCATTTT	NA	TRBV5-1	NA	TRBJ1-5
CATHSSSDTQYF	TGTGCCACACATTCAAGTTCGGATACGCAGTATTTT	once	TRBV27	NA	TRBJ2-3
CASSWTVQETQYF	TGCGCCAGCAGCTGGACAGTCCAAGAGACCCAGTACTTC	NA	TRBV5-1	NA	TRBJ2-5
CASRQPGLSTDTQYF	TGTGCCAGCAGGCAACCAGGGCTTAGCACAGATACGCAGTATTTT	NA	TRBV7-2	NA	TRBJ2-3
CASSVDPSGKGYEQYF	TGTGCCAGCAGCGTAGATCCTAGCGGGAAAGGGTACGAGCAGTACTTC	NA	TRBV9	TRBD2	TRBJ2-7
CASRDFGREKLFF	TGTGCCAGCCGGGACTTTGGACGGGAAAAACTGTTTTTT	few	TRBV19	NA	TRBJ1-4